This TCR beta chain was documented in a study of blood T cells in healthy people across ages. This clonotype occurred once. V was clipped by 4 bases and J by 10 bases; unmatched bases: 13. The CDR3 spans 14 residues. Germline assignment: CDR1 LGHNA and CDR2 YSLEER. It was with a sample-barcoded 5' primer and a J-beta primer mix that a second PCR of roughly 7 to 12 cycles was run. Each CDR3 protein gets one entry after TCRdb re-called the 5' RACE reads with MiXCR. Here the sample spans around 580,000 distinct CDR3 sequences, around half being singletons. This sequence joins TRBV4-3 and TRBJ2-7, with 7 bases that match TRBD2. Sequenced: blood. The receptor's source is a man of 80 years or more in good health. Written as DNA, the CDR3 is TGCGCCAGCAGCCGAGGGAGGGGCAGCTCGAAACAGTACTTC. It is translated as CASSRGRGSSKQYF.